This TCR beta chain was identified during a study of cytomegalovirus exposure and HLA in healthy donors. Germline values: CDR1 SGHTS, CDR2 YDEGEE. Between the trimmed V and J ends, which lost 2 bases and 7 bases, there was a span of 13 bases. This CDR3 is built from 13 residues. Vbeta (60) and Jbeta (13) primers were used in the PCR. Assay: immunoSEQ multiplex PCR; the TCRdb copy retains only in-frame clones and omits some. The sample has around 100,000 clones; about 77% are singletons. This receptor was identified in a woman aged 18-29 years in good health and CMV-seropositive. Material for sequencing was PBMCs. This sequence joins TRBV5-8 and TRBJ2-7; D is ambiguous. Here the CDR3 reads CASSLAYSGEQYF. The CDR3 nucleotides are TGTGCCAGCAGCTTAGCCTACTCGGGTGAGCAGTACTTC. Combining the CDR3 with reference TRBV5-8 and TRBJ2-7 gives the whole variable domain EAGVTQSPTHLIKTRGQQATLRCSPISGHTSVYWYQQALGLGLQFLLWYDEGEERNRGNFPPRFSGRQFPNYSSELNVNALELEDSALYLCASSLAYSGEQYFGPGTRLTVT.